Listed below are T cell receptor beta chains from one sample, sequenced in a study of blood T cell repertoires in COVID-19. Using immunoSEQ multiplex PCR, the repertoire was profiled, and TCRdb retains in-frame clones only, with some absent. The sample has about 37,000 clones, about 89% seen once. Sequencing input: peripheral blood. These receptors all stem from a human donor in a cohort sampled during active COVID-19. Both conserved end residues are part of each CDR3. A D gene is named only where the DNA matches it firmly. The listing skips clone size in some rows; elsewhere it reads once, few, many or a size class.

J: TRBJ2-2; D: NA; size: NA; V: TRBV28; CDR3: CASSLSLNTGELFF; DNA: TGTGCCAGCAGTTTGTCGTTGAACACCGGGGAGCTGTTTTTT
J: TRBJ2-2; D: NA; size: few; V: TRBV6-5; CDR3: CASSSYSSGELFF; DNA: TGTGCCAGCAGTTCTTATAGTTCCGGGGAGCTGTTTTTT
J: TRBJ1-4; D: TRBD1; size: NA; V: TRBV7-2; CDR3: CASSEGTGNSEKLFF; DNA: TGTGCCAGCAGCGAGGGGACAGGGAATTCTGAAAAACTGTTTTTT
J: TRBJ1-6; D: NA; size: NA; V: TRBV5-1; CDR3: CASSLASGGGNSPLHF; DNA: TGCGCCAGCAGCTTGGCCTCGGGGGGCGGTAATTCACCCCTCCACTTT
J: TRBJ2-3; D: NA; size: NA; V: TRBV3-1/TRBV3-2; CDR3: CASSQDPVFTDTQYF; DNA: TGTGCCAGCAGCCAAGATCCGGTTTTTACAGATACGCAGTATTTT
J: TRBJ1-1; D: TRBD1; size: NA; V: TRBV7-9; CDR3: CASSARQGVNTEAFF; DNA: TGTGCCAGCAGCGCCAGACAGGGGGTGAACACTGAAGCTTTCTTT
J: TRBJ2-2; D: TRBD2; size: NA; V: TRBV2; CDR3: CASRGWTRDTGELFF; DNA: TGTGCCAGCCGGGGTTGGACTAGAGACACCGGGGAGCTGTTTTTT
J: TRBJ1-6; D: NA; size: NA; V: TRBV27; CDR3: CASSLSIRSREADGSPLHF; DNA: TGTGCCAGCAGTTTATCGATTCGGAGTCGGGAGGCGGATGGTTCACCCCTCCACTTT
J: TRBJ1-2; D: NA; size: NA; V: TRBV27; CDR3: CASSPLAFGGYTF; DNA: TGTGCCAGCAGCCCCTTAGCCTTTGGCGGCTACACCTTC
J: TRBJ1-5; D: NA; size: NA; V: TRBV6-6; CDR3: CASSWGQGGNQPQHF; DNA: TGTGCCAGCAGTTGGGGACAAGGGGGTAATCAGCCCCAGCATTTT
J: TRBJ1-2; D: NA; size: NA; V: TRBV6-5; CDR3: CASSYEGSYGYTF; DNA: TGTGCCAGCAGTTACGAGGGAAGCTATGGCTACACCTTC
J: TRBJ2-1; D: TRBD1; size: NA; V: TRBV9; CDR3: CASSAFRTGDNEQFF; DNA: TGTGCCAGCAGCGCATTCCGGACAGGGGACAATGAGCAGTTCTTC
J: TRBJ1-4; D: NA; size: few; V: TRBV19; CDR3: CASGGPATNEKLFF; DNA: TGTGCCAGTGGAGGGCCAGCAACTAATGAAAAACTGTTTTTT
J: TRBJ2-3; D: NA; size: NA; V: TRBV7-2; CDR3: CASSFEVGAQYF; DNA: TGTGCCAGCAGCTTTGAGGTGGGTGCGCAGTATTTT
J: TRBJ1-2; D: NA; size: NA; V: TRBV5-4; CDR3: CASSLIGQLNYGYTF; DNA: TGTGCCAGCAGCTTAATCGGTCAACTTAACTATGGCTACACCTTC
J: TRBJ2-3; D: TRBD1; size: NA; V: TRBV12-5; CDR3: CASALDRGYF; DNA: TGTGCTAGTGCCCTGGACAGGGGGTATTTT
J: TRBJ1-2; D: TRBD1; size: once; V: TRBV6-5; CDR3: CASSYDGQAYGYTF; DNA: TGTGCCAGCAGTTACGACGGACAGGCATATGGCTACACCTTC
J: TRBJ1-5; D: NA; size: NA; V: TRBV6-1; CDR3: CASSDGTTSNQPQHF; DNA: TGTGCCAGCAGTGATGGGACAACTAGCAATCAGCCCCAGCATTTT
J: TRBJ1-6; D: TRBD1; size: NA; V: TRBV18; CDR3: CASSPTRTGPNPGDSPLHF; DNA: TGTGCCAGCTCACCCACACGGACAGGTCCCAACCCGGGGGATTCACCCCTCCACTTT
J: TRBJ1-6; D: TRBD1; size: NA; V: TRBV9; CDR3: CASSKYGGQGGYNSPLHF; DNA: TGTGCCAGCAGCAAATACGGAGGACAGGGCGGATATAATTCACCCCTCCACTTT
J: TRBJ2-5; D: NA; size: NA; V: TRBV7-2; CDR3: CASSQRSRAQETQYF; DNA: TGTGCCAGCAGCCAAAGGTCCAGGGCCCAAGAGACCCAGTACTTC
J: TRBJ2-7; D: NA; size: NA; V: TRBV5-1; CDR3: CASSLAKGPYEQYF; DNA: TGCGCCAGCAGCTTGGCCAAGGGGCCATACGAGCAGTACTTC
J: TRBJ2-2; D: NA; size: NA; V: TRBV11-3; CDR3: CASSSTIQGNTGELFF; DNA: TGTGCCAGCAGCTCCACGATACAGGGGAACACCGGGGAGCTGTTTTTT
J: TRBJ2-1; D: TRBD2; size: NA; V: TRBV6-4; CDR3: CASSPRRGVYNEQFF; DNA: TGTGCCAGCAGCCCTCGCCGGGGGGTGTACAATGAGCAGTTCTTC
J: TRBJ2-7; D: NA; size: NA; V: TRBV29-1; CDR3: CSVRRGYEQYF; DNA: TGCAGCGTGAGGCGAGGTTACGAGCAGTACTTC
J: TRBJ2-3; D: TRBD2; size: NA; V: TRBV10-3; CDR3: CASGPSGGATDTQYF; DNA: TGTGCCTCTGGTCCTAGCGGGGGGGCAACAGATACGCAGTATTTT
J: TRBJ2-5; D: NA; size: NA; V: TRBV7-9; CDR3: CASSLGQKETQYF; DNA: TGTGCCAGCAGCTTGGGGCAGAAAGAGACCCAGTACTTC
J: TRBJ2-7; D: NA; size: NA; V: TRBV12-2; CDR3: CASRRRLAGLRSYEQYF; DNA: TGTGCAAGTCGCCGGAGACTAGCGGGCCTCCGCTCCTACGAGCAGTACTTC
J: TRBJ2-2; D: TRBD2; size: NA; V: TRBV5-1; CDR3: CASSSEAGLNTGELFF; DNA: TGCGCCAGCAGCTCTGAAGCGGGGTTGAACACCGGGGAGCTGTTTTTT
J: TRBJ2-5; D: TRBD2; size: NA; V: TRBV5-1; CDR3: CASSLGAGEIQETQYF; DNA: TGCGCCAGCAGCTTGGGTGCGGGGGAGATCCAAGAGACCCAGTACTTC
J: TRBJ2-2; D: NA; size: once; V: TRBV6-6; CDR3: CASSYSSGSSTGELFF; DNA: TGTGCCAGCAGTTACTCCTCCGGGTCCAGCACCGGGGAGCTGTTTTTT
J: TRBJ1-1; D: NA; size: NA; V: TRBV2; CDR3: CASSVTGNTEAFF; DNA: TGTGCCAGCAGTGTTACAGGGAACACTGAAGCTTTCTTT
J: TRBJ2-5; D: NA; size: NA; V: TRBV6-6; CDR3: CASNTLETQYF; DNA: TGTGCCAGCAACACCTTAGAGACCCAGTACTTC
J: TRBJ2-1; D: NA; size: NA; V: TRBV28; CDR3: CASGRGFNNEQFF; DNA: TGTGCCAGCGGCCGGGGGTTCAACAATGAGCAGTTCTTC
J: TRBJ2-1; D: TRBD1; size: NA; V: TRBV9; CDR3: CASSVGQGTYNEQFF; DNA: TGTGCCAGCAGCGTTGGACAGGGGACCTACAATGAGCAGTTCTTC
J: TRBJ2-7; D: TRBD2; size: NA; V: TRBV7-8; CDR3: CASSLGTSVYEQYF; DNA: TGTGCCAGCAGCTTAGGGACTAGCGTCTACGAGCAGTACTTC
J: TRBJ2-1; D: NA; size: NA; V: TRBV15; CDR3: CATSRTSGNEQFF; DNA: TGTGCCACCAGCCGCACGTCCGGGAATGAGCAGTTCTTC
J: TRBJ2-7; D: TRBD1; size: few; V: TRBV7-2; CDR3: CASSNGQGSYEQYF; DNA: TGTGCCAGCAGCAACGGACAGGGTTCCTACGAGCAGTACTTC
J: TRBJ1-1; D: TRBD1; size: NA; V: TRBV10-3; CDR3: CAISEQGALSEAFF; DNA: TGTGCCATCAGTGAGCAGGGGGCCCTGTCTGAAGCTTTCTTT
J: TRBJ2-7; D: NA; size: NA; V: TRBV3-1/TRBV3-2; CDR3: CASSSRQGAVAGAAYEQYF; DNA: TGTGCCAGCAGCAGCCGACAGGGGGCGGTAGCGGGAGCCGCCTACGAGCAGTACTTC
J: TRBJ2-3; D: NA; size: NA; V: TRBV5-1; CDR3: CASSLGALGGRTDTQYF; DNA: TGCGCCAGCAGCTTGGGGGCCCTGGGGGGGCGCACAGATACGCAGTATTTT
J: TRBJ2-7; D: NA; size: NA; V: TRBV6-6; CDR3: CASSFPGGRAHEQYF; DNA: TGTGCCAGCAGTTTCCCCGGGGGTAGGGCCCACGAGCAGTACTTC
J: TRBJ1-6; D: NA; size: NA; V: TRBV5-5; CDR3: CASSWATEPKYNSPLHF; DNA: TGTGCCAGCAGCTGGGCGACAGAGCCGAAGTATAATTCACCCCTCCACTTT
J: TRBJ2-7; D: TRBD2; size: few; V: TRBV19; CDR3: CASRPLAGGSIEQYF; DNA: TGTGCCAGTCGGCCACTAGCGGGAGGTTCAATCGAGCAGTACTTC
J: TRBJ2-3; D: NA; size: NA; V: TRBV28; CDR3: CASSPNSQGRGTDTQYF; DNA: TGTGCCAGCAGTCCGAACTCCCAGGGGCGGGGCACAGATACGCAGTATTTT
J: TRBJ2-2; D: NA; size: NA; V: TRBV30; CDR3: CAWSPNTGELFF; DNA: TGTGCCTGGAGCCCAAACACCGGGGAGCTGTTTTTT
J: TRBJ2-3; D: NA; size: NA; V: TRBV4-2; CDR3: CASSQDVTGSSTDTQYF; DNA: TGTGCCAGCAGCCAAGATGTAACGGGATCTAGCACAGATACGCAGTATTTT
J: TRBJ2-1; D: TRBD2; size: NA; V: TRBV2; CDR3: CASSVGLAGNEQFF; DNA: TGTGCCAGCAGTGTGGGACTAGCGGGCAATGAGCAGTTCTTC
J: TRBJ2-5; D: NA; size: NA; V: TRBV28; CDR3: CASSFGGIQETQYF; DNA: TGTGCCAGCAGTTTCGGGGGAATCCAAGAGACCCAGTACTTC
J: TRBJ1-3; D: TRBD1; size: NA; V: TRBV5-1; CDR3: CASSLATGDSGNTIYF; DNA: TGCGCCAGCAGCTTGGCCACAGGGGACTCTGGAAACACCATATATTTT
J: TRBJ2-7; D: NA; size: NA; V: TRBV7-9; CDR3: CASSLGGGYGEQYF; DNA: TGTGCCAGCAGCCTCGGCGGTGGTTACGGCGAGCAGTACTTC
J: TRBJ1-1; D: TRBD1; size: NA; V: TRBV2; CDR3: CASSVDRGQLTEAFF; DNA: TGTGCCAGCAGCGTAGACAGGGGGCAATTAACTGAAGCTTTCTTT
J: TRBJ1-2; D: TRBD1; size: once; V: TRBV5-1; CDR3: CASSLEQGGGYTF; DNA: TGCGCCAGCAGCTTAGAACAGGGGGGGGGCTACACCTTC
J: TRBJ1-5; D: NA; size: NA; V: TRBV20-1; CDR3: CSASATVDFNQPQHF; DNA: TGCAGTGCTAGTGCGACAGTTGACTTCAATCAGCCCCAGCATTTT
J: TRBJ2-7; D: NA; size: NA; V: TRBV10-2; CDR3: CASTRGGAPYEQYF; DNA: TGCGCCAGCACTCGAGGGGGGGCCCCCTACGAGCAGTACTTC
J: TRBJ2-7; D: NA; size: NA; V: TRBV18; CDR3: CASSPPGSSYEQYF; DNA: TGTGCCAGCTCACCACCGGGGAGCTCCTACGAGCAGTACTTC
J: TRBJ2-1; D: NA; size: NA; V: TRBV18; CDR3: CASSPPGVSGNEQFF; DNA: TGTGCCAGCTCACCACCTGGTGTTTCGGGGAATGAGCAGTTCTTC